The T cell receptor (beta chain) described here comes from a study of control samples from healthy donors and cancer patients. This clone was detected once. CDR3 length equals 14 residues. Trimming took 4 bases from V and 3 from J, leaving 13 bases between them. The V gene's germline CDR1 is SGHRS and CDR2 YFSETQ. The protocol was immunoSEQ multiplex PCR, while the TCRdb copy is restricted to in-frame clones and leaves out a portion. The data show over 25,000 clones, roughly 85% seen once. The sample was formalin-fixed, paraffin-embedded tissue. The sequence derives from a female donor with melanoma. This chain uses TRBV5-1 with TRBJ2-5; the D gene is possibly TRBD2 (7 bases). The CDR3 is CASSAGGGEETQYF. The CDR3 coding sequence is TGCGCCAGCAGCGCTGGAGGGGGGGAAGAGACCCAGTACTTC.